This T cell receptor beta chain stems from a study of blood T cell repertoires in COVID-19. Study-level background: Samples taken during acute and convalescent COVID-19 were collected in the United States, Italy and Spain.

V dropped 1 base and J dropped 2 bases, with 3 bases sitting between them. CDR3 length equals 12 residues. Germline assignment: CDR1 SGHDT and CDR2 YYEEEE. In the study's own analysis: Amplified reference gene primers provided the basis for estimating nucleated cell counts. Produced via immunoSEQ multiplex PCR; TCRdb's table is partial and in-frame only. That table supplies the V and J calls and clone size; D and trimming were determined from the DNA. The sample yields about 39,000 clones, 84% seen once. The chain couples TRBV5-6 to TRBJ1-1; D unresolved. Material for sequencing was peripheral blood. This sequence was found in a man aged 45-65 years with active or convalescent COVID-19. The CDR3 is CASSLLNTEAFF. CDR3 sequence (DNA): TGTGCCAGCAGCTTGTTAAACACTGAAGCTTTCTTT.